Each of the 7 T cell receptor beta chains below was sequenced from the same sample in a study of T cells after yellow fever vaccination. One entry per CDR3 protein results from TCRdb running MiXCR on the 5' RACE reads. The sample has approximately 450,000 distinct CDR3 sequences, under 20% seen once. The sequencing here drew on PBMCs, taken before the yellow fever booster vaccination. These receptors all stem from a man aged 18 to 29 who received the YFV17D yellow fever vaccine.

The J gene is TRBJ1-2, the V gene TRBV5-1; D unclear. Trimming removed 3 bases from V and 3 bases from J, with 18 bases in between. The CDR3 has 16 residues. Germline CDR1 and CDR2: SGHRS and YFSETQ. Here the CDR3 reads CASSSAKGALHYGYTF. DNA of the CDR3: TGCGCCAGCAGCTCCGCAAAGGGCGCCCTTCACTATGGCTACACCTTC. Full variable domain (rest looked up from reference TRBV5-1 and TRBJ1-2): KAGVTQTPRYLIKTRGQQVTLSCSPISGHRSVSWYQQTPGQGLQFLFEYFSETQRNKGNFPGRFSGRQFSNSRSEMNVSTLELGDSALYLCASSSAKGALHYGYTFGSGTRLTVV.

The chain employs TRBV2 and TRBJ2-7; 8 bases match TRBD2. Germline-derived CDR1 and CDR2 are SNHLY and FYNNEI. CDR3 length: 14 amino acids. V trimming: 8 bases; J trimming: 1 base; junction bases outside the gene matches: 7. Here the CDR3 reads CASLAGGTSYEQYF. The CDR3 nucleotides read TGTGCCAGCCTGGCGGGAGGAACATCCTACGAGCAGTACTTC. Combining the CDR3 with reference TRBV2 and TRBJ2-7 gives the whole variable domain EPEVTQTPSHQVTQMGQEVILRCVPISNHLYFYWYRQILGQKVEFLVSFYNNEISEKSEIFDDQFSVERPDGSNFTLKIRSTKLEDSAMYFCASLAGGTSYEQYFGPGTRLTVT.

This clonotype appeared a few times. DNA for the CDR3: TGTGCCAGCAGCCCAGCAGGGAATTCACCCCTCCACTTT. Translating gives CASSPAGNSPLHF. This rearrangement joins TRBV7-2 to TRBJ1-6, with D possibly matching TRBD1 (5 bases). The CDR3 consists of 13 residues. Trimming took off 5 bases at V and 7 bases at J, with 9 bases between the two ends. CDR1 SGHTA and CDR2 FQGNSA come from the germline V gene.

CDR3 loop: CASRIRDNQPQHF. CDR3 nucleotide sequence: TGTGCCAGCAGAATCAGAGACAATCAGCCCCAGCATTTT. The chain links TRBV6-6 to TRBJ1-5; D gene uncertain. V was pared by 6 bases and J by 3 bases, with 9 bases between. This CDR3 is built from 13 residues. The germline V gene has CDR1 MNHNY and CDR2 SVGAGI (reference sequence).

This clonotype was counted between two and nine times. The V and J genes are TRBV20-1 and TRBJ2-5; 7 bases match TRBD2. In germline, CDR1 is DFQATT, CDR2 SNEGSKA (reference sequence). This CDR3 has 14 residues. V was clipped by 5 bases and J by 7 bases; unmatched bases: 13. CDR3 sequence reads: CSAPLGQGGWTQYF. CDR3 sequence (DNA): TGCAGTGCTCCCTTGGGGCAGGGAGGGTGGACCCAGTACTTC.

This sequence joins TRBV6-4 and TRBJ2-3; D unclear. Germline loops: CDR1 MRHNA, CDR2 SNTAGT. Deletions cut 3 bases from V and 4 bases from J, with 8 bases between. The CDR3 has 13 amino acids. The CDR3 DNA reads TGTGCCAGCAGTGATCGGAGCGCAGATACGCAGTATTTT. Encoded protein: CASSDRSADTQYF.

In this sample, this clonotype turned up a few times. V gene TRBV7-2 combines with J gene TRBJ1-3; the D gene is possibly TRBD1 (5 bases). The germline V and J ends were trimmed by 5 bases and 0 bases, with 17 bases remaining between them. The CDR3 is 17 amino acids. Germline CDR1 reads SGHTA; CDR2 reads FQGNSA. CDR3 sequence reads: CASSELTDFYSGNTIYF. Written as DNA, the CDR3 is TGTGCCAGCAGCGAGTTGACAGACTTCTACTCTGGAAACACCATATATTTT.